These 9 T cell receptor beta chains were sequenced from one sample in a study of control samples from healthy donors and cancer patients. Data came from immunoSEQ multiplex PCR; TCRdb stores just in-frame clones and leaves some out. The sample carries about 160,000 clones, 93% recorded once. The sequenced sample was blood. These receptors all stem from a woman aged 60-75 years in good health.

The rearrangement joins TRBV7-6 to TRBJ2-3, with TRBD2 as a possible D gene (6 bases). Germline-derived CDR1 and CDR2 are SGHVS and FNYEAQ. Between the trimmed V and J ends, which lost 1 base and 1 base, there was a span of 12 bases. The CDR3 runs 16 residues. CDR3 loop: CASSLETGGGTDTQYF. CDR3 in DNA: TGTGCCAGCAGCTTAGAGACTGGCGGGGGCACAGATACGCAGTATTTT.

The rearrangement links TRBV18 to TRBJ1-3, with D maybe TRBD1 (5 bases). Germline-derived CDR1 and CDR2 are KGHSH and LQKENI. V lost 4 bases and J lost 0, with 16 bases in between. There are 17 residues in the CDR3. The CDR3 DNA is TGTGCCAGCTCACTAAGGGAAGGGGTCAACTCTGGAAACACCATATATTTT. This sequence encodes CASSLREGVNSGNTIYF.

Only one count was recorded for this clone. The genes are TRBV14 and TRBJ1-4; no firm D call. Germline lookup yields CDR1 SGHDN and CDR2 FVKESK. CDR3 size: 13 residues. Between the trimmed V and J ends, which lost 3 bases and 8 bases, there was a span of 10 bases. The CDR3 DNA reads TGTGCCAGCAGCCACCTAAAGGTAGAAAAACTGTTTTTT. It yields the protein CASSHLKVEKLFF. The full variable domain, with the rest looked up from reference TRBV14 and TRBJ1-4, is EAGVTQFPSHSVIEKGQTVTLRCDPISGHDNLYWYRRVMGKEIKFLLHFVKESKQDESGMPNNRFLAERTGGTYSTLKVQPAELEDSGVYFCASSHLKVEKLFFGSGTQLSVL.

Here the CDR3 reads CSSGVTSGGARQQFF. DNA of the CDR3: TGCAGCTCCGGGGTAACTAGCGGGGGGGCCCGACAGCAGTTCTTC. The rearrangement links TRBV29-1 to TRBJ2-1; the match to TRBD2 covers 13 bases. Trimming removed 8 bases from V and 11 bases from J; junction bases left unmatched: 15. The length of the CDR3 is 15 residues. Germline CDR1 reads SQVTM; CDR2 reads ANQGSEA.

This chain links TRBV12-5 with TRBJ1-1; no reliable D call. The CDR3 is 14 amino acids. V was shortened by 1 base and J by 7 bases, with 13 bases between the two germline ends. CDR1 LGHNT and CDR2 FRNRAP come from the germline V gene. CDR3 loop: CASGLAAGNFEAFF. CDR3 nucleotides: TGTGCTAGTGGTTTGGCAGCAGGCAACTTTGAAGCTTTCTTT.

This chain joins TRBV7-2 and TRBJ1-3; D uncertain. Trimming took 5 bases from V and 0 from J, leaving 14 bases between them. CDR3 size: 16 residues. Germline V gene lookup returns CDR1 SGHTA and CDR2 FQGNSA. CDR3 sequence (DNA): TGTGCCAGCAGCCCAATCCTAGTTTTCTCTGGAAACACCATATATTTT. It is translated as CASSPILVFSGNTIYF.

The chain has TRBV7-2 and TRBJ1-2; TRBD1 aligns across 7 bases. Losses at the gene ends were 5 bases for V and 8 bases for J; bases not matched to a gene: 8. This CDR3 region has 13 residues. The germline V gene encodes CDR1 SGHTA and CDR2 FQGNSA. The CDR3 region is CASSRQGVEGYTF. CDR3 in DNA: TGTGCCAGCAGCCGGCAGGGGGTAGAGGGCTACACCTTC.

This rearrangement joins TRBV5-6 to TRBJ1-4; D not resolved. The V gene lost 4 bases and the J gene lost 5 bases, with 9 bases spanning the gap. The CDR3 has 13 residues. Germline values: CDR1 SGHDT, CDR2 YYEEEE. DNA of the CDR3: TGTGCCAGCAGCAGTGGCCCCAATGAAAAACTGTTTTTT. Translating gives CASSSGPNEKLFF.

The chain has TRBV9 and TRBJ1-2; a possible D gene is TRBD1 (5 bases). Trimming shortened V by 3 bases and J by 7 bases, and 10 bases separated the two germline ends. Germline loops: CDR1 SGDLS, CDR2 YYNGEE. CDR3 length: 12 amino acids. The CDR3 spells CASSGQGIGYTF. In DNA, the CDR3 is TGTGCCAGCAGCGGGCAGGGTATTGGCTACACCTTC.